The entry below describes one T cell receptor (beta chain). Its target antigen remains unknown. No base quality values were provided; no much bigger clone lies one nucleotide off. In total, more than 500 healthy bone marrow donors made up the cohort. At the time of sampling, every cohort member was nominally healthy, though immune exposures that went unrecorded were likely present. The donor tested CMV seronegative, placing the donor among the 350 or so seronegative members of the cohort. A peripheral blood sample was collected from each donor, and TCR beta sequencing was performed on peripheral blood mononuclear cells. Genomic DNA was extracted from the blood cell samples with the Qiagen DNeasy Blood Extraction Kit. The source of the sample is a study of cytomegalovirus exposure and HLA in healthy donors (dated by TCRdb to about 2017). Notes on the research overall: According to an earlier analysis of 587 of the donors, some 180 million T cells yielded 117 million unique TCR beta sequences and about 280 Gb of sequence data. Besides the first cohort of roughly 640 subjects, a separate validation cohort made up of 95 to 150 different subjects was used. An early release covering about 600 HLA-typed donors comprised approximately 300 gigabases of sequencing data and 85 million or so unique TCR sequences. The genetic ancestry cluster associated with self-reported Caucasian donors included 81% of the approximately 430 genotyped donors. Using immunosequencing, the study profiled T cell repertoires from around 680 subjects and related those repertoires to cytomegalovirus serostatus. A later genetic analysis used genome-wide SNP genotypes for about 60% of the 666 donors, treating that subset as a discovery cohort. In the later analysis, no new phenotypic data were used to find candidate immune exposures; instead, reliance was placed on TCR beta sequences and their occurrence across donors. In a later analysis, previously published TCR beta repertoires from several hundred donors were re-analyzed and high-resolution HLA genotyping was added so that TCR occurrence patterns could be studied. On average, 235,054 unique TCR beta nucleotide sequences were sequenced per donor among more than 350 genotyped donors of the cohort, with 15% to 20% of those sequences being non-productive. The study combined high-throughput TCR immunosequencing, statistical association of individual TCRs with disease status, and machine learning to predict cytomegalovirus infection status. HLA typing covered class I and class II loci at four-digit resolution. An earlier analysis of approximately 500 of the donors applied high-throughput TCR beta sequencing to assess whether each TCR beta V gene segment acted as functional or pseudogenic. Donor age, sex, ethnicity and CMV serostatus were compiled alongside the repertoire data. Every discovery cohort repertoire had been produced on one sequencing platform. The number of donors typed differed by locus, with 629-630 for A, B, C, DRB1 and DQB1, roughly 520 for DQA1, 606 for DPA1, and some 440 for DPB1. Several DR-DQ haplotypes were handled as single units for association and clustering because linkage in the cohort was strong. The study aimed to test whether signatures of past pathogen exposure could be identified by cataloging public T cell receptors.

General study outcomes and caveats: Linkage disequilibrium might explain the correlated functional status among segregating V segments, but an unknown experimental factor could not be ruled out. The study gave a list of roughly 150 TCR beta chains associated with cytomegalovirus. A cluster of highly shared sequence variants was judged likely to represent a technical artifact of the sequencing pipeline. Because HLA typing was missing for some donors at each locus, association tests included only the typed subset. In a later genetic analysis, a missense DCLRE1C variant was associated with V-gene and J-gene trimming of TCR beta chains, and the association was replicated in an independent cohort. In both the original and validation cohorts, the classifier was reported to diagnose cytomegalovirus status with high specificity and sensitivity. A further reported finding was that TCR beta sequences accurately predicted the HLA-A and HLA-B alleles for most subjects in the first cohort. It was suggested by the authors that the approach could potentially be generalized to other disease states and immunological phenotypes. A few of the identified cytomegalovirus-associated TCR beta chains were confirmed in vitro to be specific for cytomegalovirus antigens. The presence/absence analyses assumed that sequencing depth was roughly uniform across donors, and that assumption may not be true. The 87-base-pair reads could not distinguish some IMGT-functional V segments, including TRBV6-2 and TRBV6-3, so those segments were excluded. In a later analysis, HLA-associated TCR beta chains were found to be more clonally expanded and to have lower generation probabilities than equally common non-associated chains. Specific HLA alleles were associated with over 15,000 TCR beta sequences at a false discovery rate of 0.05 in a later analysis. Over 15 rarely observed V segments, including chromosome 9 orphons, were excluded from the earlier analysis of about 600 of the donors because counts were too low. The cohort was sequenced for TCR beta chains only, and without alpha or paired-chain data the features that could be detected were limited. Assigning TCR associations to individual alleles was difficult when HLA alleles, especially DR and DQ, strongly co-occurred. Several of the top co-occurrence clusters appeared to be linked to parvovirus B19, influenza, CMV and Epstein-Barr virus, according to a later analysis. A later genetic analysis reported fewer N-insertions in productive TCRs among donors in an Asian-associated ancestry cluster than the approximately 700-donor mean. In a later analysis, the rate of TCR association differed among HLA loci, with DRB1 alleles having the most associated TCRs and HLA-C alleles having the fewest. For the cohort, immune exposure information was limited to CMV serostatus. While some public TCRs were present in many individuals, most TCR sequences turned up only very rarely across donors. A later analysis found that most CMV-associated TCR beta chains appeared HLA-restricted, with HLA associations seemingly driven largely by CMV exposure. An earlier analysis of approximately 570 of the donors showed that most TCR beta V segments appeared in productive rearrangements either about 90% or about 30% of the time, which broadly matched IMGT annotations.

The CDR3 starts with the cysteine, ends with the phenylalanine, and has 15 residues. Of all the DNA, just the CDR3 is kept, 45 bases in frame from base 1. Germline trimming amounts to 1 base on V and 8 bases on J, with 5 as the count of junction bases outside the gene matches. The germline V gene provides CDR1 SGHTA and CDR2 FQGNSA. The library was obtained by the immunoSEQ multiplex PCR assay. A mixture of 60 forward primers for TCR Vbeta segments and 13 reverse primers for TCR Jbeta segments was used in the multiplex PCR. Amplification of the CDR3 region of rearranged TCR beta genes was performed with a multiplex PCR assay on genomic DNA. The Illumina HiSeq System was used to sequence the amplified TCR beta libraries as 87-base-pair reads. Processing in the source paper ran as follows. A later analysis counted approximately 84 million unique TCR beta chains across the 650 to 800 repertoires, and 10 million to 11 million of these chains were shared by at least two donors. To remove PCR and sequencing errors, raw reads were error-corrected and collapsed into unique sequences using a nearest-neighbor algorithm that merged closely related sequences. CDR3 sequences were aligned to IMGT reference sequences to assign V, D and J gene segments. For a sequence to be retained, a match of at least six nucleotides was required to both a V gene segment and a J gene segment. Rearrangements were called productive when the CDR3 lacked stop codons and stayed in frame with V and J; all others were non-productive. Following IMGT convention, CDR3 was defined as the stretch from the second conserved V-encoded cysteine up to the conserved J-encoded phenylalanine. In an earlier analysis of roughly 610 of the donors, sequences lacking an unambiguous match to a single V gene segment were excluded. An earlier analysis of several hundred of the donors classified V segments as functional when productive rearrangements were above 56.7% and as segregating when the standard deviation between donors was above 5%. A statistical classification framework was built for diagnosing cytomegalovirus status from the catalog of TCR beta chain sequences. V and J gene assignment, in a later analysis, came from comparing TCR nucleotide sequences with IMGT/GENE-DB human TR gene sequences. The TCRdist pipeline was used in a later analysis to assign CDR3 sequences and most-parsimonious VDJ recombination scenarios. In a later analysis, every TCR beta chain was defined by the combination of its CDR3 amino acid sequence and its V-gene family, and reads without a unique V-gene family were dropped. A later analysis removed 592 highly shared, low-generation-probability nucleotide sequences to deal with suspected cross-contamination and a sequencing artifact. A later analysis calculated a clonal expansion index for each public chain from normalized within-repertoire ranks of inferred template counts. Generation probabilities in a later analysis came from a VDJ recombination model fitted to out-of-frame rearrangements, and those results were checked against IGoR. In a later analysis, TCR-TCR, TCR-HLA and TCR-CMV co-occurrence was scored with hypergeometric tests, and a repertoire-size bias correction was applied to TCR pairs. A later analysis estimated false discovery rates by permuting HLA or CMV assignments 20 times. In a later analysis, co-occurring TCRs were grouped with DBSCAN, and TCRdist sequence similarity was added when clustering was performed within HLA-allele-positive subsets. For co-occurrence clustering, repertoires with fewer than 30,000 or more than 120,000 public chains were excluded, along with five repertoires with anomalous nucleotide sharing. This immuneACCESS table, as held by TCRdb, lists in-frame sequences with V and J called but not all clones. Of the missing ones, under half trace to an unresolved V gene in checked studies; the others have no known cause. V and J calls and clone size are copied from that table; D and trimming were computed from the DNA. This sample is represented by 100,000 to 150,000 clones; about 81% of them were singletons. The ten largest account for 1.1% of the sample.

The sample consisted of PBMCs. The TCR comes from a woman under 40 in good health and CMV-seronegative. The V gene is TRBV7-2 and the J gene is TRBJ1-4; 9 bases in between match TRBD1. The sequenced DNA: TGTGCCAGCAGCTTAGGGGACAGGGTAAACGAAAAACTGTTTTTT. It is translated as CASSLGDRVNEKLFF.